One sample yielded the 28 T cell receptor beta chains listed below, sequenced in a study of T cell changes during pregnancy in multiple sclerosis. Generated by immunoSEQ multiplex PCR, the TCRdb table keeps only in-frame clones and is missing some. The table records 40,000 to 60,000 clones, around 90% of them present only once. This specimen was peripheral blood, taken in the first trimester of pregnancy. Every receptor here comes from a female donor in good health, enrolled as a control in a pregnancy study.

The sample holds a few counts of this clone. This rearrangement joins TRBV5-1 to TRBJ2-5; 7 bases match TRBD2. V was clipped by 3 bases and J by 2 bases; unmatched bases: 7. The germline CDR1 and CDR2 sequences are SGHRS and YFSETQ. CDR3 length equals 15 residues. DNA for the CDR3: TGCGCCAGCAGCTGGGGGAGCGGGGAACAAGAGACCCAGTACTTC. Its translation: CASSWGSGEQETQYF.

This chain joins TRBV5-6 and TRBJ2-7; TRBD1 matches 9 bases. Germline CDR1 is SGHDT and CDR2 is YYEEEE. Trimming at V came to 4 bases and at J to 4 bases, leaving 15 bases not matched to a gene. The CDR3 loop spans 17 amino acids. The CDR3 DNA follows: TGTGCCAGCAGCAGTACAGGGGGCCTGGGTAGCATTTACGAGCAGTACTTC. This encodes CASSSTGGLGSIYEQYF.

The chain recombines TRBV27 with TRBJ2-1, with 10 bases matching TRBD2. The ends lost 2 bases at V and 0 bases at J; junction bases unmatched: 1. The germline CDR1 and CDR2 sequences are MNHEY and SMNVEV (reference sequence). The CDR3 has 16 amino acids. CDR3 sequence reads: CASSLSGGGSYNEQFF. CDR3 bases: TGTGCCAGCAGTTTAAGCGGGGGGGGCTCCTACAATGAGCAGTTCTTC.

V and J are TRBV27 and TRBJ1-4, with D perhaps matching TRBD1 (6 bases). V lost 5 bases and J 5 bases, leaving 15 bases between the germline ends. Germline V CDR1 and CDR2: MNHEY, SMNVEV (reference sequence). The CDR3 consists of 15 residues. The CDR3 nucleotides are TGTGCCAGCAGTGCCTTGGGGGGGCCGAATGAAAAACTGTTTTTT. This encodes CASSALGGPNEKLFF.

This chain connects TRBV30 to TRBJ1-2, with a possible D match to TRBD1 (5 bases). Trimming took off 3 bases at V and 4 bases at J, with 9 bases between the two ends. This CDR3 has 12 amino acids. In germline, CDR1 is GTSNPN, CDR2 SVGIG (reference sequence). This CDR3 reads CAWRGVGYGYTF. In DNA, the CDR3 is TGTGCCTGGAGAGGGGTAGGCTATGGCTACACCTTC.

This chain joins TRBV10-3 and TRBJ2-1; 11 nucleotides line up with TRBD2. CDR3 length equals 15 residues. CDR1 and CDR2 (germline): ENHRY, SYGVKD. V lost 6 bases and J lost 5; bases outside the gene matches: 6. The DNA of the CDR3 is TGTGCCATCAGCGAGACTAGCGGGGTTAACAATGAGCAGTTCTTC. Residues: CAISETSGVNNEQFF.

This chain uses TRBV2 with TRBJ1-2, with D maybe TRBD1 (6 bases). Trimming stripped 8 bases from V and 7 bases from J, with 17 bases between. The CDR3 loop spans 13 amino acids. Germline values: CDR1 SNHLY, CDR2 FYNNEI. In nucleotides, the CDR3 is TGTGCCAGCCATGCAGGGGAATTAATTGGCTACACCTTC. Protein sequence: CASHAGELIGYTF.

V usage is TRBV5-1 and J usage is TRBJ2-5, with 7 bases lining up with TRBD2. V dropped 2 bases and J dropped 2; count of bases not matched to a gene: 3. Germline assignment: CDR1 SGHRS and CDR2 YFSETQ. The CDR3 is 14 residues long. Written as DNA, the CDR3 is TGCGCCAGCAGCTTACGGGGGGAGCAAGAGACCCAGTACTTC. Translated: CASSLRGEQETQYF. Based on the CDR3 plus reference TRBV5-1 and TRBJ2-5, the full variable domain is KAGVTQTPRYLIKTRGQQVTLSCSPISGHRSVSWYQQTPGQGLQFLFEYFSETQRNKGNFPGRFSGRQFSNSRSEMNVSTLELGDSALYLCASSLRGEQETQYFGPGTRLLVL.

This chain uses TRBV28 with TRBJ1-1, with TRBD1 matching 7 bases. Germline CDR1 and CDR2: MDHEN and SYDVKM. The CDR3 length is 13 residues. With 2 bases clipped from V and 10 bases from J, the junction kept 7 bases outside the gene matches. The CDR3, as DNA: TGTGCCAGCAGTTTAGACAGGGATGTTGGAGCTTTCTTT. Translated, it gives CASSLDRDVGAFF.

V is TRBV9 and J is TRBJ1-2; D is uncertain. The CDR3 is made up of 14 amino acids. Germline V gene sequence: CDR1 SGDLS, CDR2 YYNGEE. V was cut by 0 bases and J by 1 base, with 7 bases left in between. The CDR3 DNA sequence: TGTGCCAGCAGCGTAGCCCCCGTTAACTATGGCTACACCTTC. Protein product: CASSVAPVNYGYTF. Full variable domain (rest looked up from reference TRBV9 and TRBJ1-2): DSGVTQTPKHLITATGQRVTLRCSPRSGDLSVYWYQQSLDQGLQFLIQYYNGEERAKGNILERFSAQQFPDLHSELNLSSLELGDSALYFCASSVAPVNYGYTFGSGTRLTVV.

In nucleotides, the CDR3 is TGTGCCAGCAGCTTTAGTACCCTCGGGGAGCTGTTTTTT. Translation gives CASSFSTLGELFF. This chain joins TRBV7-9 and TRBJ2-2; D gene uncertain. Trimming stripped 3 bases from V and 7 bases from J, with 9 bases between. This CDR3 comprises 13 residues. CDR1 and CDR2 from the germline V gene are SEHNR and FQNEAQ (reference sequence). Full variable domain (remainder filled in from reference TRBV7-9 and TRBJ2-2): DTGVSQNPRHKITKRGQNVTFRCDPISEHNRLYWYRQTLGQGPEFLTYFQNEAQLEKSRLLSDRFSAERPKGSFSTLEIQRTEQGDSAMYLCASSFSTLGELFFGEGSRLTVL.

The chain links TRBV7-9 to TRBJ2-7, with a tentative D call TRBD2 (6 bases). CDR1 and CDR2 (germline): SEHNR, FQNEAQ (reference sequence). Trimming took 6 bases from V and 1 from J, leaving 19 bases between them. The CDR3 spans 16 residues. The CDR3 DNA is TGTGCCAGCAGTCCCGGAGGGGCCAGGCTATCCTACGAGCAGTACTTC. Translation: CASSPGGARLSYEQYF. The complete variable domain, with remaining parts taken from reference TRBV7-9 and TRBJ2-7, reads DTGVSQNPRHKITKRGQNVTFRCDPISEHNRLYWYRQTLGQGPEFLTYFQNEAQLEKSRLLSDRFSAERPKGSFSTLEIQRTEQGDSAMYLCASSPGGARLSYEQYFGPGTRLTVT.

This CDR3 is CASSSLGGGFQPQHF. CDR3 DNA sequence: TGTGCCAGCAGCTCCCTTGGGGGGGGCTTTCAGCCCCAGCATTTT. The V gene is TRBV5-4, the J gene TRBJ1-5; tentative D call: TRBD1 (6 bases). The CDR3 contains 15 residues. CDR1 is SGHNT, CDR2 YYREEE, per germline (reference sequence). Trimming pared 3 bases from V and 6 bases from J, leaving 16 bases between.

The V gene is TRBV6-6, the J gene TRBJ2-4, with 8 nucleotides matching TRBD2. The germline V gene has CDR1 MNHNY and CDR2 SVGAGI (reference sequence). V was clipped by 7 bases and J by 2 bases; unmatched bases: 7. The CDR3 is 15 residues long. CDR3 sequence: CASTSGSWPKNIQYF. CDR3 nucleotides: TGTGCCAGCACCAGCGGGAGTTGGCCCAAAAACATTCAGTACTTC.

The J gene is TRBJ2-3, the V gene TRBV6-1; 8 nucleotides match TRBD2. The V gene's germline CDR1 is MNHNS and CDR2 SASEGT. Germline trimming cut 3 bases from V and 1 base from J; bases unmatched to any gene: 9. The CDR3 loop spans 17 amino acids. As DNA, the CDR3 is TGTGCCAGCAGTGAGGCTAGCGGGTTACCTCGCACAGATACGCAGTATTTT. It translates to CASSEASGLPRTDTQYF.

The V and J genes are TRBV5-1 and TRBJ2-1, with 12 bases matching TRBD1. Trimming removed 3 bases from V and 9 bases from J; junction bases left unmatched: 10. This CDR3 comprises 16 residues. The germline gives CDR1 SGHRS, CDR2 YFSETQ. As DNA, the CDR3 is TGCGCCAGCAGCTCAACCGGGACAGGGGGCGGGAGTGAGCAGTTCTTC. This sequence encodes CASSSTGTGGGSEQFF. The entire variable domain, with the rest obtained from reference TRBV5-1 and TRBJ2-1, is as follows: KAGVTQTPRYLIKTRGQQVTLSCSPISGHRSVSWYQQTPGQGLQFLFEYFSETQRNKGNFPGRFSGRQFSNSRSEMNVSTLELGDSALYLCASSSTGTGGGSEQFFGPGTRLTVL.

Only a few counts were recorded for this clone. This chain uses TRBV5-6 with TRBJ1-6, with 7 positions matching TRBD1. The junction had 10 bases not matched to a gene; V was cut back by 4 bases and J by 9 bases. From germline, CDR1 is SGHDT and CDR2 YYEEEE. The CDR3 runs 15 residues. In nucleotides, the CDR3 is TGTGCCAGCAGCCACCAGGGGGTTAAGGGTTCACCCCTCCACTTT. Residues: CASSHQGVKGSPLHF.

This chain joins TRBV5-1 and TRBJ1-2; 10 nucleotides line up with TRBD1. The germline V gene has CDR1 SGHRS and CDR2 YFSETQ. Trimming cost V 0 bases and J 5 bases; bases outside gene matches: 1. The CDR3 has 14 amino acids. CDR3 DNA sequence: TGCGCCAGCAGCTTGGCGGACAGGGGGTATGGCTACACCTTC. Translated: CASSLADRGYGYTF.

This chain connects TRBV9 to TRBJ2-3; maybe TRBD1 (6 bases). The ends were cut back, 0 bases at V and 10 bases at J, with 6 bases in the middle. Germline assignment: CDR1 SGDLS and CDR2 YYNGEE. CDR3 length: 11 residues. CDR3 sequence: CASSVGGPQYF. CDR3 sequence (DNA): TGTGCCAGCAGCGTAGGGGGGCCGCAGTATTTT.

The chain employs TRBV1 and TRBJ2-7; the table gives TRBD1 as D, unverified against the DNA. TRBV1 is termed a pseudogene. This CDR3 region has 18 residues. CDR3 sequence (DNA): TGCACCAGCAGTCGCCGGGACAGGGTTGTATGGAGCTCCTACGAGCAGTACTTC. It specifies CTSSRRDRVVWSSYEQYF.

The CDR3, as DNA: TGTGCCAGCAGCGCGCCGACGGGACTACGCACAGATACGCAGTATTTT. Translated: CASSAPTGLRTDTQYF. The chain joins TRBV9 to TRBJ2-3; TRBD2 matches at 7 bases. CDR3 length: 16 amino acids. V shed 3 bases, J shed 1 base, and the junction held 8 bases outside the gene matches. The germline CDR1 and CDR2 sequences are SGDLS and YYNGEE.

The CDR3: CASSLHRDTEAFF. The CDR3 DNA sequence: TGTGCCAGCAGCTTACACAGGGACACTGAAGCTTTCTTT. The chain joins TRBV7-9 to TRBJ1-1; TRBD1 is a possible D gene (6 bases). Trimming pared 2 bases from V and 3 bases from J, leaving 7 bases between. The CDR3 loop spans 13 amino acids. Germline CDR1 is SEHNR and CDR2 is FQNEAQ (reference sequence).

V gene TRBV30 combines with J gene TRBJ2-1, with 7 positions matching TRBD2. The CDR3 is 14 residues long. V was pared by 1 base and J by 0 bases, with 0 bases of the junction left unmatched. Germline CDR1 and CDR2: GTSNPN and SVGIG (reference sequence). The DNA for the CDR3 is TGTGCCTGGAGTGCTAGCGGCTCCTACAATGAGCAGTTCTTC. Translating it yields CAWSASGSYNEQFF.

The rearrangement joins TRBV6-5 to TRBJ2-7; D uncertain. The CDR3 length is 13 residues. Trimming stripped 2 bases from V and 3 bases from J, with 8 bases between. The germline V gene encodes CDR1 MNHEY and CDR2 SVGAGI. This CDR3 is CASSYARGYEQYF. Here the CDR3 DNA reads TGTGCCAGCAGTTACGCCCGCGGCTACGAGCAGTACTTC.

The chain links TRBV9 to TRBJ2-7, with a tentative D call TRBD2 (6 bases). Trimming stripped 2 bases from V and 6 bases from J, with 9 bases between. The germline CDR1 and CDR2 sequences are SGDLS and YYNGEE. The length of the CDR3 is 12 residues. CDR3 coding DNA: TGTGCCAGCAGCGTCGGGGGAGCCGAGCAGTACTTC. Amino acids: CASSVGGAEQYF.

This sequence joins TRBV19 and TRBJ1-1; 8 bases fit TRBD1. The CDR3 is 14 amino acids. The V gene end was trimmed by 7 bases and the J gene end by 7 bases; junction bases not matched to a gene: 11. Germline CDR1 and CDR2: LNHDA and SQIVND (reference sequence). CDR3 nucleotide sequence: TGTGCCAGTACCATAACGACAGGGGTGGGTGAAGCTTTCTTT. This encodes CASTITTGVGEAFF.

The chain carries TRBV14 and TRBJ2-7, with 12 bases identical to TRBD2. Germline V gene sequence: CDR1 SGHDN, CDR2 FVKESK. The CDR3 runs to 19 residues. The V gene end was trimmed by 3 bases and the J gene end by 2 bases; junction bases not matched to a gene: 14. Here the CDR3 DNA reads TGTGCCAGCAGCCATAGGCCGGCGGGACTAGCGGGTCGGGCCTACGAGCAGTACTTC. It is translated as CASSHRPAGLAGRAYEQYF.

The J gene is TRBJ2-3, the V gene TRBV4-2, with D tentatively TRBD2 (5 bases). Deletions cut 4 bases from V and 5 bases from J, with 10 bases between. The CDR3 spans 13 residues. In germline, CDR1 is LGHNA, CDR2 YNFKEQ. CDR3 in amino acids: CASSRVGEDTQYF. CDR3 in DNA: TGTGCCAGCAGCCGGGTCGGGGAAGATACGCAGTATTTT.